Below are 20 T cell receptor beta chains sequenced from a single sample in a study of Graves' ophthalmopathy and Graves' hyperthyroidism. Amplification from RNA transcripts yielded the TCR beta CDR3 regions. HTBI-primed RT-PCR formed the first round, and a multiplex PCR formed the second. TCRdb reanalysed the multiplex PCR reads using MiXCR and keeps one entry per CDR3 protein. Found here are hundreds of thousands of distinct CDR3 sequences, 35% to 50% of them singletons; the top ten hold 40% to 55%. What was sequenced was peripheral blood. These receptors came from an adult man with Graves' ophthalmopathy.

A few counts support this clonotype. V and J are TRBV7-9 and TRBJ1-2; no reliable D call. This CDR3 has 14 residues. V lost 3 bases and J 1 base, leaving 9 bases between the germline ends. Per the germline V gene, CDR1 is SEHNR and CDR2 is FQNEAQ (reference sequence). The CDR3 nucleotides read TGTGCCAGCAGCTTTGCGGGGTTTAACTATGGCTACACCTTC. This sequence encodes CASSFAGFNYGYTF.

Worth noting for this clonotype: This may stem from a read error, because a much larger clone lies one nucleotide away. The rearrangement joins TRBV7-2 to TRBJ1-4, with D maybe TRBD1 (6 bases). The ends were cut back, 9 bases at V and 6 bases at J, with 17 bases in the middle. Germline assignment: CDR1 SGHTA and CDR2 FQGNSA. The CDR3 is 14 amino acids. The CDR3 coding sequence is TGTACCAGTAGTATCGCAGGGGCTCATGAAAAACTGTTTTTT. Its protein is CTSSIAGAHEKLFF. Supplemented by reference TRBV7-2 and TRBJ1-4, the full variable domain reads GAGVSQSPSNKVTEKGKDVELRCDPISGHTALYWYRQSLGQGLEFLIYFQGNSAPDKSGLPSDRFSAERTGGSVSTLTIQRTQQEDSAVYLCTSSIAGAHEKLFFGSGTQLSVL.

In regard to this clonotype: A single base separates this from a much larger clone, so it may be a read error. The rearrangement uses TRBV7-8 and TRBJ1-2; 9 nucleotides agree with TRBD1. Germline V gives CDR1 SGHVS, CDR2 FQNEAQ. This CDR3 spans 15 amino acids. CDR3 region: CGSSLTRTGVYGYTF. The CDR3 coding sequence is TGTGGCAGCAGCTTAACACGGACAGGGGTCTATGGCTACACCTTC.

As to this clonotype: A much bigger clone sits one base away, suggesting this may be a read error. The V and J genes are TRBV7-3 and TRBJ2-5; D could derive from TRBD1 or TRBD2 (5 bases each). Per germline, CDR1 SGHTA and CDR2 FQGTGA. V lost 4 bases, J lost 2 bases, and 11 bases lay in between. This CDR3 is 14 amino acids long. The CDR3 DNA follows: TGTGCCAGCAGCTGGTCGGGGCAGCAAGAGACCCAGTACTTC. Protein: CASSWSGQQETQYF.

V is TRBV4-1 and J is TRBJ1-1; possibly TRBD1 for D (5 bases). The CDR3 is 15 residues long. Germline V gene sequence: CDR1 MGHRA, CDR2 YSYEKL. Trimming shortened V by 3 bases and J by 1 base, and 12 bases separated the two germline ends. The CDR3: CASSQEDMSNTEAFF. As DNA, the CDR3 is TGCGCCAGCAGCCAGGAGGACATGTCGAACACTGAAGCTTTCTTT.

This clonotype was recorded many times. The CDR3 nucleotides are TGTGCCAGCATGGGAGGCAGGGGCCAAGAGACCCAGTACTTC. Its protein product is CASMGGRGQETQYF. The chain uses TRBV5-4 and TRBJ2-5; either TRBD1 or TRBD2 may supply D (6 bases each). Trimming took 6 bases from V and 1 from J, leaving 13 bases between them. CDR1 and CDR2 (germline): SGHNT, YYREEE (reference sequence). The CDR3 runs to 14 residues.

This clonotype was seen repeatedly, ten times or more. The V and J genes are TRBV29-1 and TRBJ2-7; 7 bases are a match to TRBD1. CDR1 and CDR2 (germline): SQVTM, ANQGSEA. V gave up 3 bases and J gave up 1 base; unmatched junction bases: 6. This CDR3 comprises 14 residues. The CDR3 spells CSVDQGEISYEQYF. CDR3 DNA: TGCAGCGTTGACCAGGGGGAGATTTCCTACGAGCAGTACTTC.

This clonotype was detected a few times. The germline gene is not matched at one end of the junction; a read error may be the cause. The chain employs TRBV15 and TRBJ2-5, with TRBD2 matching 7 bases. The germline gives CDR1 LNHNV, CDR2 YYDKDF (reference sequence). CDR3 length: 15 amino acids. For the CDR3, the DNA is TGTGCCAGCAGCTTGGAGATCGGGGGGTCGGAGACCCAGTACTTC. Its protein is CASSLEIGGSETQYF.

This clonotype was observed many times. DNA of the CDR3: TGCAGCGTTGAAGCGGAGGGATTGGTGGAGACCCAGTACTTC. Protein product: CSVEAEGLVETQYF. The V gene is TRBV29-1, the J gene TRBJ2-5, with D tentatively TRBD2 (6 bases). This CDR3 comprises 14 residues. CDR1 and CDR2 (germline): SQVTM, ANQGSEA. The V and J ends lost 1 base and 5 bases respectively, with 14 bases between them.

Many counts were recorded for this clonotype. V and J are TRBV7-3 and TRBJ1-2; 9 bases map to TRBD1. Germline V gene sequence: CDR1 SGHTA, CDR2 FQGTGA. V lost 5 bases to trimming and J lost 4 bases; unmatched junction nucleotides: 8. This CDR3 spans 15 amino acids. CDR3 coding DNA: TGTGCCAGCAGCCTACTTGGGGACAGGGTCTATGGCTACACCTTC. Translated, it gives CASSLLGDRVYGYTF.

This clonotype was counted at least ten times. V usage is TRBV7-6 and J usage is TRBJ2-2, with D perhaps TRBD1 (5 bases). The germline V and J ends were trimmed by 7 bases and 6 bases, with 9 bases remaining between them. Germline loops: CDR1 SGHVS, CDR2 FNYEAQ. The CDR3 is 12 amino acids. The CDR3 DNA sequence: TGTGCCAGCACCCACAGGTCCGGGGAGCTGTTTTTT. This sequence encodes CASTHRSGELFF.

This clonotype showed up many times. This sequence joins TRBV10-3 and TRBJ1-2; maybe TRBD1 (6 bases). V lost 2 bases, J lost 3 bases, and 10 bases lay in between. CDR1 and CDR2 from the germline V gene are ENHRY and SYGVKD. This CDR3 region has 14 residues. The CDR3 region has the DNA TGTGCCATCAGTGAGAGACAGGTTCACTATGGCTACACCTTC. This codes for CAISERQVHYGYTF.

This clonotype was seen more than once but under ten times. The chain links TRBV10-3 to TRBJ1-1, with D tentatively TRBD1 (5 bases). The V and J ends lost 10 bases and 4 bases respectively, with 25 bases between them. This CDR3 is 16 amino acids long. From germline, CDR1 is ENHRY and CDR2 SYGVKD. The CDR3 sequence: CASSLNPTVRTTEAFF. The CDR3 DNA reads as TGTGCCAGCAGCCTAAACCCGACAGTAAGAACCACTGAAGCTTTCTTT.

This clonotype was picked up many times. The rearrangement joins TRBV20-1 to TRBJ2-5; the D is unclear. Trimming took off 0 bases at V and 6 bases at J, with 11 bases between the two ends. Germline V CDR1 and CDR2: DFQATT, SNEGSKA (reference sequence). This CDR3 comprises 13 residues. The CDR3 spells CSAREASQKTQYF. In nucleotides, the CDR3 is TGCAGTGCTAGAGAGGCCAGCCAGAAGACCCAGTACTTC.

This clonotype was detected ten times or more. The V gene is TRBV15, the J gene TRBJ1-2; D remains ambiguous. The CDR3 length is 17 residues. Deletions cut 0 bases from V and 4 bases from J, with 18 bases between. In germline, CDR1 is LNHNV, CDR2 YYDKDF (reference sequence). CDR3 sequence reads: CATSRDKKAARSYGYTF. CDR3 in DNA: TGTGCCACCAGCAGAGATAAGAAGGCGGCCAGAAGCTATGGCTACACCTTC.

The table lists this clonotype with many counts. The genes are TRBV20-1 and TRBJ2-7; 7 bases are a match to TRBD1. The CDR3 has 12 amino acids. Germline V gene data show CDR1 as DFQATT and CDR2 as SNEGSKA (reference sequence). The V gene end was trimmed by 4 bases and the J gene end by 3 bases; junction bases not matched to a gene: 3. The CDR3 nucleotides read TGCAGTGCTACCCGACAGGGCTACGAGCAGTACTTC. Its translation: CSATRQGYEQYF.

The rearrangement joins TRBV11-1 to TRBJ1-4; D uncertain. The CDR3 covers 13 residues. Trimming took off 6 bases at V and 7 bases at J, with 12 bases between the two ends. Germline CDR1 and CDR2: SGHAT and FQDESV (reference sequence). The CDR3 here is CASSIWGTEKLFF. For the CDR3, the DNA is TGTGCCAGCAGTATCTGGGGTACTGAAAAACTGTTTTTT.

This clonotype was picked up a small number of times. The V call is TRBV20-1, the J call TRBJ2-7; TRBD1 matches at 11 bases. Losses at the gene ends were 6 bases for V and 6 bases for J; bases not matched to a gene: 13. Germline V gene data show CDR1 as DFQATT and CDR2 as SNEGSKA (reference sequence). There are 15 residues in the CDR3. The CDR3 region has the DNA TGCAGTGCGGGATCCGGGACAGGGGGTTTATCCGAGCAGTACTTC. Translated: CSAGSGTGGLSEQYF.

In this sample, this clonotype turned up a few times. V and J are TRBV5-5 and TRBJ1-1; D is unclear. CDR3 length: 15 amino acids. Trimming took 1 base from V and 2 from J, leaving 12 bases between them. The germline V gene encodes CDR1 SGHKS and CDR2 YYEKEE (reference sequence). The CDR3 DNA sequence: TGTGCCAGCAGCTTGTATCAGGTGGCCAACACTGAAGCTTTCTTT. This codes for CASSLYQVANTEAFF. Full variable domain (remainder filled in from reference TRBV5-5 and TRBJ1-1): DAGVTQSPTHLIKTRGQQVTLRCSPISGHKSVSWYQQVLGQGPQFIFQYYEKEERGRGNFPDRFSARQFPNYSSELNVNALLLGDSALYLCASSLYQVANTEAFFGQGTRLTVV.

The V and J genes are TRBV9 and TRBJ2-7; D is possibly TRBD1 (5 bases). Looked up from germline, CDR1 is SGDLS and CDR2 is YYNGEE. V dropped 4 bases and J dropped 4 bases, with 21 bases sitting between them. The CDR3 has 16 amino acids. The CDR3 loop reads CASSQDFVQGLYEQYF. Here the CDR3 DNA reads TGTGCCAGCAGCCAAGATTTCGTTCAGGGTCTATACGAGCAGTACTTC.